This T cell receptor beta chain was profiled in a study of blood T cell repertoires in COVID-19 (TCRdb year 2020). The study in broad terms: Samples covering the acute and convalescent phases of COVID-19 were provided by collaborators in the United States, Italy and Spain. The prospective study material was composed of cDNA or gDNA derived from T cells, B-cell-depleted T cells, or PBMCs. The dataset comprised deeply sampled blood TCRbeta repertoires from subjects exposed to, actively infected with, or recovered from COVID-19. The repertoires were released in a freely available public database intended as a resource for research on the immune response to SARS-CoV-2. The samples were drawn from two sources: the first 160 participants of the ongoing ImmuneRACE study, and some 1,300 subjects contributed by 6 global collaborators. Nearly every sample came with metadata listing a de-identified subject ID, COVID-19 status, age in years and sex. Where available, HLA class I and class II types were taken from metadata supplied by the sample provider and were not determined by assay-based typing.

With respect to this clone: This clone's antigen is unknown. One base away there is no much larger clone; base qualities are not given.

CDR1 SNHLY and CDR2 FYNNEI are derived from the germline V gene. The CDR3 runs 10 residues from the cysteine to the phenylalanine. Left in the record is the CDR3 DNA by itself, 30 bases read in frame from the first base. V is shortened by 10 bases, J by 8 bases, and the region joining them spans 9 bases. Whole blood was collected in K2EDTA tubes by collaborating institutions according to the institutions' own protocols. For TCRbeta analysis, collaborators shipped samples in one of three forms: frozen whole blood, isolated PBMCs, or DNA extracted from either of those sample types. TCRbeta CDR3 regions were amplified from genomic DNA by means of the immunoSEQ Assay, a bias-controlled multiplex PCR. From the authors' description of their analysis: Within the assay, amplification of reference gene primers was used to estimate how many nucleated cells each sample contained. Sequence reads were collapsed and filtered to measure the absolute abundance of every unique TCRbeta CDR3 rearrangement. For each sample, productive Simpson clonality was calculated by taking the square root of Simpson's diversity index across productive rearrangements. Here the immuneACCESS table is served through TCRdb, limited to in-frame sequences with V and J called. Missing clones are a known gap in these copies; in checked studies unresolved V genes cover under half, and the rest lacks a known reason. Clone size and the V and J calls come from that table; the DNA yielded D and trimming. The sample contains 150,000 to 200,000 clones, 70% to 90% of them found a single time. Approximately 2.3% of the sample comes from the top ten.

The paper's findings and limits, for the study overall: How much clinical and demographic metadata was included differed by source and by participant, and the metadata was provided uncurated.

The receptor was isolated from a man in his sixties or seventies with active or convalescent COVID-19. The sequence joins TRBV2 to TRBJ2-1, with the D gene not confidently named. Sequencing used peripheral blood. The encoded CDR3 is CAIQSDEQFF. The DNA sequence follows: TGTGCCATCCAGAGCGATGAGCAGTTCTTC.